A single sample gave rise to the 31 T cell receptor beta chains below, sequenced in a study of shared clonotypes between healthy human individuals. The protocol was immunoSEQ multiplex PCR, while the TCRdb copy is restricted to in-frame clones and leaves out a portion. The table records roughly 1,100,000 clones, roughly 75% of them present only once. The sample consisted of memory CD4+ T cells sorted from blood. Subset here: CD45RA-negative fraction. These receptors all come from a man aged 18 to 30 in good health.

The chain uses TRBV9 and TRBJ1-2; 7 bases line up with TRBD1. The CDR3 runs to 14 residues. J lost 6 bases, V lost 0 bases, and 5 bases had no gene match. Germline V gene sequence: CDR1 SGDLS, CDR2 YYNGEE. CDR3 in DNA: TGTGCCAGCAGCGTAGGAACAGGGGTAGATGGCTACACCTTC. Its translation: CASSVGTGVDGYTF.

This clone was picked up one time. The chain joins TRBV29-1 to TRBJ1-5, with 11 bases identical to TRBD1. From germline, CDR1 is SQVTM and CDR2 ANQGSEA. The V segment lost 7 bases and the J segment 6 bases; nucleotides outside the gene matches: 8. The CDR3 runs to 14 residues. The CDR3 sequence is CSARDRGLGQPQHF. The CDR3 DNA reads as TGCAGCGCCCGGGACAGGGGGTTAGGTCAGCCCCAGCATTTT.

This clone was counted a few times. In DNA, the CDR3 is TGCGCCAGCAGCCAGGCCGGACAGGTGAACACTGAAGCTTTCTTT. This gives the protein CASSQAGQVNTEAFF. This chain links TRBV5-1 with TRBJ1-1; TRBD1 aligns across 7 bases. V trimming: 4 bases; J trimming: 0 bases; junction bases outside the gene matches: 6. The CDR3 length is 15 residues. Germline lookup yields CDR1 SGHRS and CDR2 YFSETQ.

V gene TRBV5-5 combines with J gene TRBJ1-5; perhaps TRBD1 as D (6 bases). Germline V CDR1 and CDR2: SGHKS, YYEKEE (reference sequence). V was pared by 4 bases and J by 0 bases, with 20 bases between. This CDR3 comprises 18 residues. The CDR3: CASSPGEGGWPSNQPQHF. The CDR3 coding sequence is TGTGCCAGCAGCCCTGGGGAAGGGGGTTGGCCTAGCAATCAGCCCCAGCATTTT.

The genes are TRBV6-1 and TRBJ1-5; no definite D call. V gave up 5 bases and J gave up 6 bases, with 8 bases separating them. The CDR3 is 12 amino acids. Looked up from germline, CDR1 is MNHNS and CDR2 is SASEGT. The CDR3 is CASSFGGQPQHF. In nucleotides, the CDR3 is TGTGCCAGCAGTTTTGGTGGTCAGCCCCAGCATTTT.

The rearrangement links TRBV2 to TRBJ2-7; TRBD2 agrees at 8 bases. This CDR3 is built from 14 residues. V lost 6 bases, J lost 7 bases, and 11 bases stayed unmatched. CDR1 and CDR2 from the germline V gene are SNHLY and FYNNEI. The CDR3 reads CASSSLPAGVEQYF. The CDR3 DNA follows: TGTGCCAGCAGCTCCCTGCCAGCGGGAGTTGAGCAGTACTTC. Full variable domain (missing parts from reference TRBV2 and TRBJ2-7): EPEVTQTPSHQVTQMGQEVILRCVPISNHLYFYWYRQILGQKVEFLVSFYNNEISEKSEIFDDQFSVERPDGSNFTLKIRSTKLEDSAMYFCASSSLPAGVEQYFGPGTRLTVT.

Here the CDR3 DNA reads TGTGCCAGCTCACCACCAGCGGGGGGTGAACAAGAGACCCAGTACTTC. Translation: CASSPPAGGEQETQYF. This sequence joins TRBV18 and TRBJ2-5; 9 bases line up with TRBD2. CDR3 length: 16 residues. CDR1 is KGHSH and CDR2 is LQKENI in the germline V gene. With V trimmed by 0 bases and J by 2 bases, 4 bases remained unmatched. Combining the CDR3 with reference TRBV18 and TRBJ2-5 gives the whole variable domain NAGVMQNPRHLVRRRGQEARLRCSPMKGHSHVYWYRQLPEEGLKFMVYLQKENIIDESGMPKERFSAEFPKEGPSILRIQQVVRGDSAAYFCASSPPAGGEQETQYFGPGTRLLVL.

This clone has more than one count but fewer than ten. The chain is built from TRBV6-1 and TRBJ2-2, with TRBD1 identical over 8 bases. V dropped 5 bases and J dropped 5; count of bases not matched to a gene: 4. The CDR3 covers 14 residues. From germline, CDR1 is MNHNS and CDR2 SASEGT. Written as DNA, the CDR3 is TGTGCCAGCAGTATACGGACAGGGACCGGGGAGCTGTTTTTT. It translates to CASSIRTGTGELFF.

The chain links TRBV6-5 to TRBJ2-5; D perhaps matches TRBD2 (5 bases). This CDR3 is 14 amino acids long. Germline loops: CDR1 MNHEY, CDR2 SVGAGI. V lost 2 bases and J 7 bases, leaving 14 bases between the germline ends. CDR3 in amino acids: CASSYRGSEGTQYF. CDR3 nucleotides: TGTGCCAGCAGTTACCGTGGTAGCGAGGGGACCCAGTACTTC.

This sequence joins TRBV19 and TRBJ2-7; 8 nucleotides line up with TRBD1. Germline V gene sequence: CDR1 LNHDA, CDR2 SQIVND (reference sequence). V was pared by 0 bases and J by 3 bases, with 7 bases of the junction left unmatched. The CDR3 covers 16 residues. The CDR3 nucleotides read TGTGCCAGTAGTATAGAGGACGGACAGGGCAGCTACGAGCAGTACTTC. Translation: CASSIEDGQGSYEQYF.

A word on this clone: This clone may be a read error of a much larger clone one base away. The gene calls are TRBV5-1 and TRBJ1-2; 10 nucleotides line up with TRBD1. Germline assignment: CDR1 SGHRS and CDR2 YFSETQ. The V gene end was trimmed by 4 bases and the J gene end by 3 bases; junction bases not matched to a gene: 3. This CDR3 region has 14 residues. The CDR3 loop is CASSEGQGDYGYTF. The CDR3, as DNA: TGCGCCAGCAGCGAAGGACAGGGGGACTATGGCTACACCTTC.

Worth noting for this clone: This probably arose from a read error, given a far larger clone one base away. The genes are TRBV5-1 and TRBJ2-1; TRBD2 aligns across 11 bases. CDR1 is SGHRS and CDR2 is YFSETQ in the germline V gene. The CDR3 length is 15 residues. In DNA form, the CDR3 reads TGCGCCAGCACGGAGACTAGCGGGACTTACAATGAGCAGCTCTTC. Residues: CASTETSGTYNEQLF.

The rearrangement joins TRBV6-1 to TRBJ1-3; weak D call: TRBD1 (6 bases). The CDR3 has 14 residues. V was clipped by 6 bases and J by 0 bases, with 9 bases between them. Looked up from germline, CDR1 is MNHNS and CDR2 is SASEGT. As DNA, the CDR3 is TGTGCCAGCAGAACAGGGCCCTCTGGAAACACCATATATTTT. Encoded protein: CASRTGPSGNTIYF.

Only a few counts were recorded for this clone. The chain links TRBV5-1 to TRBJ1-1; 9 nucleotides line up with TRBD1. Trimming cost V 6 bases and J 2 bases; bases outside gene matches: 2. CDR1 and CDR2 from the germline V gene are SGHRS and YFSETQ. The CDR3 has 13 amino acids. In DNA, the CDR3 is TGCGCCAGCATGGACAGGGGTAACACTGAAGCTTTCTTT. Translation: CASMDRGNTEAFF. The full variable domain, with the rest looked up from reference TRBV5-1 and TRBJ1-1, is KAGVTQTPRYLIKTRGQQVTLSCSPISGHRSVSWYQQTPGQGLQFLFEYFSETQRNKGNFPGRFSGRQFSNSRSEMNVSTLELGDSALYLCASMDRGNTEAFFGQGTRLTVV.

This clone was detected only once. The chain carries TRBV7-2 and TRBJ1-1; 7 nucleotides match TRBD1. V shed 5 bases, J shed 2 bases, and the junction held 8 bases outside the gene matches. Germline V CDR1 and CDR2: SGHTA, FQGNSA. CDR3 length equals 15 residues. CDR3 DNA sequence: TGTGCCAGCAGCCCGCTGACAGGGATAAACACTGAAGCTTTCTTT. Encoded protein: CASSPLTGINTEAFF.

The CDR3 region is CSVMDGFNEKLFF. The CDR3 bases are TGCAGCGTAATGGACGGATTTAATGAAAAACTGTTTTTT. J is TRBJ1-4 and V is TRBV29-1; D is ambiguous. Germline V gives CDR1 SQVTM, CDR2 ANQGSEA. The CDR3 loop spans 13 amino acids. Trimming removed 6 bases from V and 4 bases from J, with 12 bases in between.

The chain combines TRBV6-1 with TRBJ2-7; 10 nucleotides line up with TRBD1. Germline CDR1 is MNHNS and CDR2 is SASEGT. With V trimmed by 11 bases and J by 2 bases, 6 bases remained unmatched. This CDR3 comprises 13 residues. CDR3 residues: CASKGQGTYEQYF. The DNA of the CDR3 is TGTGCCTCCAAGGGACAGGGGACCTACGAGCAGTACTTC.

V and J are TRBV6-5 and TRBJ1-1; a weak D match, TRBD1 (5 bases). Germline V gene sequence: CDR1 MNHEY, CDR2 SVGAGI. V was clipped by 0 bases and J by 8 bases, with 10 bases between them. CDR3 length: 13 amino acids. The DNA for the CDR3 is TGTGCCAGCAGTTACTCGACGGGGCCCGAAGCTTTCTTT. Amino acids: CASSYSTGPEAFF.

The rearrangement links TRBV27 to TRBJ2-1, with 9 nucleotides matching TRBD2. The V gene's germline CDR1 is MNHEY and CDR2 SMNVEV (reference sequence). Trimming removed 9 bases from V and 12 bases from J; junction bases left unmatched: 18. The CDR3 has 15 residues. Here the CDR3 reads CARTGRLAGPSGQFF. CDR3 bases: TGTGCCAGAACGGGTCGGCTAGCGGGACCAAGTGGGCAGTTCTTC.

This clone occurred a few times. V is TRBV30 and J is TRBJ1-4; 8 positions agree with TRBD1. Trimming cost V 3 bases and J 8 bases; bases outside gene matches: 8. CDR1 and CDR2 from the germline V gene are GTSNPN and SVGIG (reference sequence). The CDR3 covers 14 residues. The DNA for the CDR3 is TGTGCCTGGAGCGGGGGACAGGTCCGCGAAAAACTGTTTTTT. It is translated as CAWSGGQVREKLFF.

Comments on this clone: A read error may be the cause here, since a much bigger clone is one base away. The chain couples TRBV6-5 to TRBJ2-5; no firm D call. The CDR3 contains 11 residues. The germline gives CDR1 MNHEY, CDR2 SVGAGI. Trimming took 2 bases from V and 2 from J, leaving 0 bases between them. CDR3 nucleotide sequence: TGTGCCAGCAGTTACCAAGAGACCCAGTACTTC. This codes for CASSYQETQYF.

Turning to this clone: In the same sample, other DNA sequences code for this CDR3. The chain couples TRBV15 to TRBJ1-1; 8 nucleotides match TRBD1. The CDR3 totals 15 residues. Germline V lookup: CDR1 LNHNV, CDR2 YYDKDF (reference sequence). V dropped 1 base and J dropped 1; count of bases not matched to a gene: 2. The CDR3 DNA sequence: TGTGCCACCAGCAGAGGTGGACAGGGGAACACTGAAGCTTTCTTT. Encoded protein: CATSRGGQGNTEAFF.

The chain couples TRBV15 to TRBJ1-6; weak D call: TRBD1 (6 bases). Germline values: CDR1 LNHNV, CDR2 YYDKDF (reference sequence). This CDR3 has 15 residues. Trimming took 0 bases from V and 9 from J, leaving 12 bases between them. This chain's CDR3 is CATSRDLQGGSPLHF. CDR3 in DNA: TGTGCCACCAGCAGAGATTTACAAGGGGGTTCACCCCTCCACTTT.

The chain carries TRBV25-1 and TRBJ2-2; possibly TRBD1 for D (5 bases). The CDR3 sequence is 18 residues long. CDR1 MGHDK and CDR2 SYGVNS come from the germline V gene. V lost 5 bases and J lost 2, with 21 bases in between. CDR3 amino acids: CASSPPRQGAPNTGELFF. In DNA, the CDR3 is TGTGCCAGCAGTCCCCCTCGTCAGGGCGCGCCCAACACCGGGGAGCTGTTTTTT. The full variable domain, completed using reference TRBV25-1 and TRBJ2-2, is EADIYQTPRYLVIGTGKKITLECSQTMGHDKMYWYQQDPGMELHLIHYSYGVNSTEKGDLSSESTVSRIRTEHFPLTLESARPSHTSQYLCASSPPRQGAPNTGELFFGEGSRLTVL.

This clone was seen only once. The genes are TRBV10-3 and TRBJ2-3, with TRBD1 identical over 7 bases. V shed 2 bases and J 4 bases; nucleotides not matched to a gene: 27. This CDR3 is built from 22 residues. The germline V gene has CDR1 ENHRY and CDR2 SYGVKD. The CDR3 loop reads CAISERFLVEGARMDVADTQYF. The CDR3 region has the DNA TGTGCCATCAGTGAGAGGTTCCTAGTTGAGGGGGCTAGAATGGACGTCGCAGATACGCAGTATTTT.

This clone came up once. CDR3 DNA: TGTGCCAGCTGGTTGGGGGGCTTGGGCACAGATACGCAGTATTTT. Translation: CASWLGGLGTDTQYF. The chain recombines TRBV6-1 with TRBJ2-3; possibly TRBD1 or TRBD2 for D (6 bases each). The V end was cut by 8 bases, the J end by 1 base, with 16 bases between. Looked up from germline, CDR1 is MNHNS and CDR2 is SASEGT. The CDR3 has 15 residues.

The chain joins TRBV30 to TRBJ1-1; TRBD1 matches at 7 bases. After removal of 0 bases from V and 4 bases from J, the junction contained 2 bases not matched to a gene. This CDR3 has 13 amino acids. Germline values: CDR1 GTSNPN, CDR2 SVGIG (reference sequence). The CDR3 here is CAWSVQGRTEAFF. The CDR3, as DNA: TGTGCCTGGAGTGTACAGGGGCGCACTGAAGCTTTCTTT.

The chain is built from TRBV4-2 and TRBJ1-2, with D unclear. Deletions cut 5 bases from V and 4 bases from J, with 11 bases between. CDR3 size: 13 residues. In germline, CDR1 is LGHNA, CDR2 YNFKEQ. This chain's CDR3 is CASSLSGPYGYTF. CDR3 nucleotide sequence: TGTGCCAGCAGCTTGTCAGGACCCTATGGCTACACCTTC.

The chain combines TRBV7-3 with TRBJ2-3, with unresolved D. This CDR3 region has 14 residues. Trimming removed 5 bases at V and 2 bases at J, with 11 bases between. In germline, CDR1 is SGHTA, CDR2 FQGTGA. In DNA form, the CDR3 reads TGTGCCAGCAGCAAAGGGCTGAACACAGATACGCAGTATTTT. Protein product: CASSKGLNTDTQYF.

The rearrangement joins TRBV9 to TRBJ2-5; the D is unclear. The V end was cut by 1 base, the J end by 1 base, with 5 bases between. The CDR3 is made up of 13 amino acids. From germline, CDR1 is SGDLS and CDR2 YYNGEE. In DNA, the CDR3 is TGTGCCAGCAGCGTAACCCCCCAAGAGACCCAGTACTTC. Amino acid sequence: CASSVTPQETQYF.

The chain joins TRBV9 to TRBJ1-5; 8 nucleotides align to TRBD1. V shed 2 bases and J 6 bases; nucleotides not matched to a gene: 7. This CDR3 region has 15 residues. Germline CDR1 reads SGDLS; CDR2 reads YYNGEE. CDR3 sequence (DNA): TGTGCCAGCAGCGTGGGAGGGACAGGAGGTCAGCCCCAGCATTTT. Protein: CASSVGGTGGQPQHF. The full variable domain, with the rest looked up from reference TRBV9 and TRBJ1-5, is DSGVTQTPKHLITATGQRVTLRCSPRSGDLSVYWYQQSLDQGLQFLIQYYNGEERAKGNILERFSAQQFPDLHSELNLSSLELGDSALYFCASSVGGTGGQPQHFGDGTRLSIL.